Following are 28 T cell receptor beta chains from one sample sequenced in a study of Ad26.COV2.S vaccination and SARS-CoV-2 variants. This table comes from immunoSEQ multiplex PCR, and its TCRdb copy is limited to in-frame clones, with some not included. The data contain about 350,000 clones, around 92% of them seen just once; the ten biggest clones take up 3.9%. The sequences come from peripheral blood, collected after recovery from COVID-19. These receptors all come from a human donor who had recovered from COVID-19.

This chain links TRBV29-1 with TRBJ1-1; 7 bases match TRBD1. The CDR3 has 13 amino acids. V lost 7 bases and J lost 0; bases outside the gene matches: 5. The germline V gene has CDR1 SQVTM and CDR2 ANQGSEA. The CDR3 region has the DNA TGCAGCGCCGGGGACAGCATGAACACTGAAGCTTTCTTT. This sequence encodes CSAGDSMNTEAFF.

This clone has only one observation. The chain employs TRBV5-6 and TRBJ2-4; a weak D match, TRBD1 (6 bases). V dropped 4 bases and J dropped 0 bases, with 11 bases sitting between them. Per germline, CDR1 SGHDT and CDR2 YYEEEE. The CDR3 is 15 residues long. In DNA form, the CDR3 reads TGTGCCAGCAGCGCCGGGACATTAGCCAAAAACATTCAGTACTTC. It specifies CASSAGTLAKNIQYF.

The chain employs TRBV5-8 and TRBJ1-5; unclear D gene. V shed 4 bases and J shed 3 bases, with 11 bases lying between them. Germline V gene lookup returns CDR1 SGHTS and CDR2 YDEGEE. CDR3 length equals 14 residues. The CDR3 nucleotides are TGTGCCAGCAGCACTCCCGGCCACAATCAGCCCCAGCATTTT. The encoded protein is CASSTPGHNQPQHF.

The rearrangement uses TRBV25-1 and TRBJ1-2, with unresolved D. V was clipped by 4 bases and J by 4 bases, with 13 bases between them. CDR1 is MGHDK and CDR2 is SYGVNS in the germline V gene. This CDR3 spans 14 amino acids. This CDR3 reads CASSASDFSYGYTF. CDR3 DNA: TGTGCCAGCAGTGCCAGTGATTTCTCCTATGGCTACACCTTC.

The V gene is TRBV27, the J gene TRBJ2-7, with TRBD1 matching 8 bases. The CDR3 covers 14 residues. Germline CDR1 reads MNHEY; CDR2 reads SMNVEV (reference sequence). The trim removed 3 bases at V and 4 bases at J, leaving 5 bases unmatched. The DNA of the CDR3 is TGTGCCAGCAGTTTCGGACAGGGACCATACGAGCAGTACTTC. This gives the protein CASSFGQGPYEQYF.

This chain joins TRBV15 and TRBJ2-1, with 7 nucleotides matching TRBD1. CDR3 length: 17 amino acids. The junction had 16 bases not matched to a gene; V was cut back by 9 bases and J by 2 bases. CDR1 is LNHNV and CDR2 is YYDKDF in the germline V gene (reference sequence). CDR3 amino acids: CATRSQGSSRPYNEQFF. As DNA, the CDR3 is TGTGCCACACGGTCACAGGGGAGTTCTCGGCCCTACAATGAGCAGTTCTTC. Using reference TRBV15 and TRBJ2-1 for the parts outside the CDR3, the full variable domain is DAMVIQNPRYQVTQFGKPVTLSCSQTLNHNVMYWYQQKSSQAPKLLFHYYDKDFNNEADTPDNFQSRRPNTSFCFLDIRSPGLGDTAMYLCATRSQGSSRPYNEQFFGPGTRLTVL.

This clone was observed a single time. This chain joins TRBV7-8 and TRBJ1-5, with 9 bases matching TRBD1. From germline, CDR1 is SGHVS and CDR2 FQNEAQ. The CDR3 totals 15 residues. J gave up 7 bases and V 5 bases, and 9 bases lay outside the gene matches. The CDR3 region is CASSPTGTGRQPQHF. CDR3 nucleotide sequence: TGTGCCAGCAGCCCGACCGGGACAGGGAGGCAGCCCCAGCATTTT.

The CDR3 loop is CASSLGTAWSYEQYF. CDR3 DNA sequence: TGTGCCAGCAGCCTTGGGACGGCCTGGAGTTACGAGCAGTACTTC. This rearrangement joins TRBV7-6 to TRBJ2-7; D is perhaps TRBD1 or TRBD2 (5 bases each). This CDR3 region has 15 residues. V lost 5 bases to trimming and J lost 4 bases, with 18 bases between them. From germline, CDR1 is SGHVS and CDR2 FNYEAQ. Filled out from reference TRBV7-6 and TRBJ2-7, the complete variable domain reads GAGVSQSPRYKVTKRGQDVALRCDPISGHVSLYWYRQALGQGPEFLTYFNYEAQQDKSGLPNDRFSAERPEGSISTLTIQRTEQRDSAMYRCASSLGTAWSYEQYFGPGTRLTVT.

The chain carries TRBV6-6 and TRBJ2-3, with D possibly TRBD2 on 5 matching bases. This CDR3 is built from 16 residues. V lost 5 bases, J lost 1 base, and 16 bases lay in between. Germline lookup yields CDR1 MNHNY and CDR2 SVGAGI (reference sequence). The CDR3 DNA sequence: TGTGCCAGCAGTCCTCGGACTCTCGGGGGCACAGATACGCAGTATTTT. Amino acid sequence: CASSPRTLGGTDTQYF.

The gene calls are TRBV10-3 and TRBJ2-7, with D tentatively TRBD1 or TRBD2 (5 bases each). The CDR3 is made up of 14 amino acids. Germline V CDR1 and CDR2: ENHRY, SYGVKD. V was trimmed by 3 bases and J by 4 bases, leaving 13 bases between them. The CDR3 spells CAISDRDGGYEQYF. The CDR3, as DNA: TGTGCCATCAGTGACCGGGACGGCGGATACGAGCAGTACTTC.

The J gene is TRBJ1-4, the V gene TRBV3-1 (or the pseudogene TRBV3-2), with 7 nucleotides matching TRBD1. CDR1 and CDR2 from the germline V gene are LGHDT and YNNKEL (reference sequence). The CDR3 has 15 residues. V was clipped by 2 bases and J by 8 bases; unmatched bases: 8. The CDR3 loop reads CASSQSAGGREKLFF. CDR3 in DNA: TGTGCCAGCAGCCAATCCGCAGGGGGTCGGGAAAAACTGTTTTTT.

The chain recombines TRBV19 with TRBJ1-5; 7 nucleotides align to TRBD1. Trimming cost V 5 bases and J 6 bases; bases outside gene matches: 13. This CDR3 is 16 amino acids long. The V gene's germline CDR1 is LNHDA and CDR2 SQIVND (reference sequence). The CDR3 coding sequence is TGTGCCAGTAGTGGTCGAAGTCAGGGGGTGCCTCAGCCCCAGCATTTT. As protein: CASSGRSQGVPQPQHF.

The gene calls are TRBV6-6 and TRBJ2-3, with TRBD2 matching 9 bases. This CDR3 is built from 13 residues. V lost 5 bases and J lost 9; bases outside the gene matches: 6. The V gene's germline CDR1 is MNHNY and CDR2 SVGAGI (reference sequence). CDR3 DNA: TGTGCCAGCAGTGGCCTTGCGGGGGGGACGCAGTATTTT. The encoded protein is CASSGLAGGTQYF.

Only a few counts were recorded for this clone. The J gene is TRBJ1-5, the V gene TRBV27; perhaps TRBD1 as D (5 bases). CDR1 is MNHEY, CDR2 SMNVEV, per germline (reference sequence). The CDR3 is 17 residues long. V lost 0 bases and J 6 bases, leaving 18 bases between the germline ends. CDR3 amino acids: CASSLSGAGGEGQPQHF. Here the CDR3 DNA reads TGTGCCAGCAGTTTATCCGGGGCCGGGGGGGAAGGTCAGCCCCAGCATTTT.

This clone was detected only once. The chain uses TRBV5-4 and TRBJ2-5; no clear D gene. The CDR3 has 13 amino acids. Germline V CDR1 and CDR2: SGHNT, YYREEE (reference sequence). V dropped 2 bases and J dropped 4 bases, with 9 bases sitting between them. The CDR3 region is CASSFIASETQYF. CDR3 nucleotides: TGTGCCAGCAGCTTTATCGCGTCAGAGACCCAGTACTTC.

The rearrangement uses TRBV5-1 and TRBJ2-1; 12 bases are a match to TRBD2. This CDR3 is 16 amino acids long. With 4 bases clipped from V and 4 bases from J, the junction kept 6 bases outside the gene matches. Germline CDR1 is SGHRS and CDR2 is YFSETQ. The CDR3 DNA follows: TGCGCCAGCAGCCCGGTTACTAGCGGGGGGTACAATGAGCAGTTCTTC. Residues: CASSPVTSGGYNEQFF.

The chain combines TRBV14 with TRBJ1-3; no firm D call. The CDR3 is 14 residues long. Looked up from germline, CDR1 is SGHDN and CDR2 is FVKESK. Trimming shortened V by 4 bases and J by 1 base, and 8 bases separated the two germline ends. Here the CDR3 reads CASSPSNSGNTIYF. The CDR3 nucleotides are TGTGCCAGCAGCCCCTCTAATTCTGGAAACACCATATATTTT.

The gene calls are TRBV19 and TRBJ1-3, with no clear D. The V end was cut by 4 bases, the J end by 4 bases, with 14 bases between. The germline V gene has CDR1 LNHDA and CDR2 SQIVND (reference sequence). The CDR3 runs to 15 residues. CDR3 sequence reads: CASSSQATPGNTIYF. The CDR3 nucleotides read TGTGCCAGTAGTAGTCAAGCCACTCCGGGAAACACCATATATTTT.

The rearrangement uses TRBV27 and TRBJ1-1; 7 bases are a match to TRBD1. The CDR3 sequence is 11 residues long. Germline trimming cut 6 bases from V and 6 bases from J; bases unmatched to any gene: 1. Germline V lookup: CDR1 MNHEY, CDR2 SMNVEV (reference sequence). CDR3 sequence: CASSQGAEAFF. Here the CDR3 DNA reads TGTGCCAGCAGCCAGGGGGCTGAAGCTTTCTTT.

Notes on this clone: One end of the junction varies from germline; a read error may be responsible. The chain has TRBV6-2 or TRBV6-3 and TRBJ2-1, with D tentatively TRBD1 (6 bases). The CDR3 spans 12 residues. CDR1 is MNHEY and CDR2 is SVGEGT in the germline V gene. The CDR3 loop is CASSYVGAYLVF. The CDR3 region has the DNA TGTGCCAGCAGTTACGTGGGGGCGTACCTGGTCTTC.

The CDR3 here is CASSESDSLYGYTF. The CDR3 region has the DNA TGCGCCAGCAGTGAGAGTGACAGTCTCTATGGCTACACCTTC. The chain is built from TRBV10-2 and TRBJ1-2, with a tentative D call TRBD1 (5 bases). Germline CDR1 WSHSY, CDR2 SAAADI. The V and J ends lost 2 bases and 4 bases respectively, with 11 bases between them. The CDR3 has 14 amino acids.

V gene TRBV5-6 combines with J gene TRBJ1-2; a weak D match, TRBD1 (5 bases). There are 16 residues in the CDR3. The germline gives CDR1 SGHDT, CDR2 YYEEEE. Trimming stripped 6 bases from V and 5 bases from J, with 23 bases between. The CDR3 nucleotides read TGTGCCAGCATCAAAAGGTCTCGGGGCTCGGTATATGGCTACACCTTC. As protein: CASIKRSRGSVYGYTF. The variable domain in full, with the rest retrieved from reference TRBV5-6 and TRBJ1-2, is DAGVTQSPTHLIKTRGQQVTLRCSPKSGHDTVSWYQQALGQGPQFIFQYYEEEERQRGNFPDRFSGHQFPNYSSELNVNALLLGDSALYLCASIKRSRGSVYGYTFGSGTRLTVV.

The gene calls are TRBV20-1 and TRBJ1-2; D gene ambiguous. V was clipped by 5 bases and J by 8 bases, with 12 bases between them. The CDR3 runs 11 residues. Germline V gene sequence: CDR1 DFQATT, CDR2 SNEGSKA (reference sequence). The chain's CDR3 is CSADDGPGYTF. The CDR3 nucleotides are TGCAGTGCTGACGACGGTCCCGGCTACACCTTC.

This rearrangement joins TRBV5-4 to TRBJ2-5, with 7 positions matching TRBD2. The CDR3 sequence is 16 residues long. CDR1 is SGHNT and CDR2 is YYREEE in the germline V gene (reference sequence). V lost 3 bases to trimming and J lost 1 base; unmatched junction nucleotides: 9. The CDR3 sequence: CASSSLRGGFQETQYF. In DNA form, the CDR3 reads TGTGCCAGCAGCTCCTTACGCGGGGGTTTCCAAGAGACCCAGTACTTC.

The CDR3 coding sequence is TGTGCCAGCAGCGGAGGTATCTCTGGAAACACCATATATTTT. This encodes CASSGGISGNTIYF. This chain joins TRBV7-2 and TRBJ1-3; D gene uncertain. The V end lost 5 bases, the J end lost 0 bases, and 8 bases lay between the germline ends. CDR1 and CDR2 (germline): SGHTA, FQGNSA. The CDR3 is 14 amino acids.

V and J are TRBV10-3 and TRBJ1-1; tentative D call: TRBD1 (6 bases). CDR3 length: 12 residues. Trimming pared 7 bases from V and 8 bases from J, leaving 14 bases between. Germline V gene data show CDR1 as ENHRY and CDR2 as SYGVKD. The DNA for the CDR3 is TGTGCCATCATTCTGATCGGGACAGAAGCTTTCTTT. Protein: CAIILIGTEAFF.

This chain connects TRBV19 to TRBJ1-4; 8 bases fit TRBD1. J lost 5 bases, V lost 4 bases, and 6 bases had no gene match. There are 15 residues in the CDR3. CDR1 LNHDA and CDR2 SQIVND come from the germline V gene (reference sequence). For the CDR3, the DNA is TGTGCCAGTAGTACGTGGACAGGGCGGAATGAAAAACTGTTTTTT. It specifies CASSTWTGRNEKLFF.

The chain uses TRBV2 and TRBJ2-7; a weak D match, TRBD2 (6 bases). V was pared by 8 bases and J by 5 bases, with 13 bases between. The CDR3 length is 12 residues. Germline V CDR1 and CDR2: SNHLY, FYNNEI. The CDR3 loop reads CASLGRRDEQYF. The CDR3 DNA sequence: TGTGCCAGCTTGGGGAGGAGGGACGAGCAGTACTTC.